This T cell receptor (beta chain) comes out of a study of blood T cell repertoires in COVID-19 (dated by TCRdb to the early 2020s). With respect to the entire study: The collaborator samples originated in the United States, Italy and Spain and spanned the acute and convalescent phases of COVID-19. The material from the prospective study consisted of cDNA or gDNA derived from T cells, B-cell-depleted T cells, or PBMCs. Subjects who had been exposed to COVID-19, were actively infected with it, or had recovered from it provided the deeply sampled blood TCRbeta repertoires that made up the dataset. The repertoires were released in a freely available public database meant as a resource for research on the immune response to SARS-CoV-2. The samples were drawn from two sources: the first 160 participants of the ongoing ImmuneRACE study, and 950 to 1,500 subjects contributed by 6 global collaborators. The sample metadata nearly always contained a de-identified subject ID, COVID-19 status, age in years and sex. Where HLA class I and class II types were available, the types were taken from metadata supplied by the sample provider, not from assay-based typing. Here is what the overall study found, with its caveats: How much clinical and demographic metadata was included differed by source and by participant, and the metadata was provided uncurated.

TCRbeta CDR3 regions were amplified from genomic DNA using the immunoSEQ Assay, a bias-controlled multiplex PCR. Regarding the original processing steps: Nucleated cell counts per sample were estimated from amplification of reference gene primers within the assay. To quantify the absolute abundance of each unique TCRbeta CDR3 rearrangement, sequence reads were collapsed and filtered. For each sample, productive Simpson clonality was calculated by taking the square root of Simpson's diversity index across productive rearrangements. Not all clones reach the TCRdb copy of this immuneACCESS table, which keeps in-frame sequences only. Checked studies attribute under half of the gap to unresolved V genes and leave the rest unexplained. That table supplies the V and J calls and clone size; D and trimming were determined from the DNA. This sample is represented by some 390,000 clones; around 87% of them were singletons. The top ten hold 1.1% of the sample.

On this clone itself: Its antigen is currently not known. Base quality data are lacking; no much larger clone is found one base away.

In the prospective study, participants were roughly 18 to 100 years old, resided in about two dozen geographic areas of the United States, and were enrolled through a virtual design. To assign participants to cohorts, the prospective study relied on clinical history that participants themselves reported in a screening survey and a study questionnaire. Recovered participants in ImmuneRACE Cohort 3 were defined as having two consecutive negative NP/OP PCR tests, clearance from a healthcare professional, or resolution of symptoms. Each participant in the prospective study had whole blood, serum and a nasopharyngeal or oropharyngeal swab collected by mobile phlebotomists. Prospective study participants could optionally give additional blood draws and questionnaires over an approximately two-month period. Prospective study blood samples were shipped either frozen or at room temperature before DNA extraction.

The specimen was PBMCs or T cells enriched from blood (not recorded which). The receptor comes from a man between 25 and 39 years old who had recovered from COVID-19.

The CDR3: CASSQNGNYGYTF. The DNA reads as follows: TGTGCCAGCAGCCAGAACGGGAACTATGGCTACACCTTC. The rearranged chain carries TRBV28 and TRBJ1-2; the D gene is not confidently resolved. The germline V gene provides CDR1 MDHEN and CDR2 SYDVKM. A distance of 10 bases separates the germline ends of V and J, which lose 6 bases and 2 bases respectively. From its cysteine to its phenylalanine, the CDR3 spans 13 amino acids. CDR3 DNA only is kept here, 39 bases in frame from base 1.